This T cell receptor beta chain was sequenced in a study of siplizumab effects on memory and regulatory T cells. Study outcomes and limitations: Among alloreactive clones, only a minor fraction mapped to unstimulated subsets. Naive T cells were seemingly more diverse than memory cells, and major contributions to the alloresponse seemed to be made by them. Versus about 26% in controls, the mappable alloreactive CD4+ clones averaged about 74% Treg-derived with siplizumab. Siplizumab cultures yielded proliferating Tregs whose suppressive function was not confirmed.

The repertoire was sequenced with immunoSEQ multiplex PCR; TCRdb's copy has only in-frame clones and lacks some. The data show 80,000 to 130,000 clones, less than 95% seen once. Germline CDR1 is LNHDA and CDR2 is SQIVND (reference sequence). The CDR3 extends over 12 amino acids. V was cut by 7 bases and J by 7 bases, with 11 bases left in between. Regarding this clone: Antigen unknown.

The receptor comes from a human donor in good health. Material for sequencing was Tregs sorted from blood. The V call is TRBV19, the J call TRBJ1-5; a possible D gene is TRBD1 (5 bases). The CDR3 region is CASTLGGQPQHF. CDR3 DNA sequence: TGTGCCAGTACCCTGGGGGGACAGCCCCAGCATTTT.